The rows below give T cell receptor beta chains drawn from one sample of a study of T cells after yellow fever vaccination. TCRdb re-derived calls from the 5' RACE reads in MiXCR, one entry per CDR3 protein. The sample holds around 360,000 distinct CDR3 sequences, roughly 11% seen once. The sequences come from PBMCs, collected on the day of the first yellow fever vaccination. The receptors derive from a man between 18 and 29 years old who received the YFV17D yellow fever vaccine. CDR3s include the opening cysteine and the closing phenylalanine or tryptophan. A D gene is named only where the DNA matches it firmly. Size is omitted from some rows. Given values are once, few, many or a class for expanded clones.

CDR3	DNA	V	D	size	length	J
CASSILRGSSYNEQFF	TGCGCCAGCAGCATATTACGGGGGAGCTCCTACAATGAGCAGTTCTTC	TRBV5-1	.	.	16	TRBJ2-1
CASSSLRTGWKTQYF	TGCGCCAGCAGCTCTCTTCGGACAGGGTGGAAGACCCAGTACTTC	TRBV4-1	TRBD1	.	15	TRBJ2-5
CASHDGSSYEQYF	TGTGCCAGCCATGACGGGAGCTCCTACGAGCAGTACTTC	TRBV28	.	few	13	TRBJ2-7
CASSSPRREFSETQYF	TGCGCCAGCAGCTCCCCCCGGAGGGAGTTTTCAGAGACCCAGTACTTC	TRBV5-1	.	few	16	TRBJ2-5
CASSLLLGDTQYF	TGTGCCAGCAGTTTACTTTTGGGGGATACGCAGTATTTT	TRBV12-3/TRBV12-4	.	.	13	TRBJ2-3
CASTSSGGSTDTQYF	TGTGCCAGCACCTCTAGCGGGGGTAGCACAGATACGCAGTATTTT	TRBV12-3/TRBV12-4	TRBD2	many	15	TRBJ2-3
CASSLDSADTQYF	TGTGCCAGCAGCTTGGACAGCGCAGATACGCAGTATTTT	TRBV7-9	.	many	13	TRBJ2-3
CASSLLLFAQPQHF	TGTGCCAGCAGTTTATTATTATTCGCTCAGCCCCAGCATTTT	TRBV28	.	few	14	TRBJ1-5
CASSLGTGQGTQYF	TGCGCCAGCAGCCTAGGGACAGGGCAGGGGACCCAGTACTTC	TRBV5-1	TRBD1	many	14	TRBJ2-5
CASSLQTGELFF	TGTGCCAGCAGTCTACAGACCGGGGAGCTGTTTTTT	TRBV28	.	few	12	TRBJ2-2
CASGSGHPGSYEQYF	TGTGCCAGCGGATCGGGACACCCCGGTTCCTACGAGCAGTACTTC	TRBV18	.	.	15	TRBJ2-7
CASSLRLARGTGELFF	TGTGCCAGCAGCTTACGTCTAGCACGGGGCACCGGGGAGCTGTTTTTT	TRBV7-9	.	few	16	TRBJ2-2
CASRQDGGSNQPQHF	TGCGCCAGCCGACAGGACGGGGGAAGCAATCAGCCCCAGCATTTT	TRBV5-1	.	.	15	TRBJ1-5
CASSLDGGRYEQYF	TGCGCCAGCAGCTTGGACGGGGGGAGGTACGAGCAGTACTTC	TRBV5-1	TRBD2	few	14	TRBJ2-7
CASSEYPGGHSYEQYF	TGTGCCAGCAGTGAATACCCGGGGGGGCATTCCTACGAGCAGTACTTC	TRBV25-1	TRBD2	.	16	TRBJ2-7
CATSDSQGRRVTDTQYF	TGTGCCACCAGTGACTCCCAAGGACGAAGGGTCACAGATACGCAGTATTTT	TRBV24-1	.	.	17	TRBJ2-3
CSARSPGLADYEQYF	TGCAGTGCTAGGTCCCCGGGACTAGCGGACTACGAGCAGTACTTC	TRBV20-1	TRBD2	.	15	TRBJ2-7
CASSLIGDTEAFF	TGCGCCAGCAGCTTAATCGGGGACACTGAAGCTTTCTTT	TRBV5-1	.	few	13	TRBJ1-1